The 25 T cell receptor beta chains reported below all come from one sample, sequenced in a study of CD8 T cells in Susac syndrome. A quantity of roughly 0.5 to 1 ug RNA underwent reverse transcription using random hexamers. Each CDR3 protein is one row after TCRdb ran MiXCR on the immunoSEQ multiplex PCR reads. The sample holds about 100,000 distinct CDR3 sequences, 85% to 95% seen once. Specimen: CD8+ T cells from PBMCs. These receptors all stem from a human donor in good health.

This clonotype has only one observation. The CDR3 DNA sequence: TGCAGCCTCGCCTGGTCCTACAATGAGCAGTTCTTC. Protein: CSLAWSYNEQFF. V gene TRBV29-1 combines with J gene TRBJ2-1; D gene unclear. Trimming shortened V by 8 bases and J by 1 base, and 9 bases separated the two germline ends. This CDR3 region has 12 residues. CDR1 and CDR2 from the germline V gene are SQVTM and ANQGSEA.

The rearrangement links TRBV13 to TRBJ1-2, with unresolved D. Deletions cut 1 base from V and 4 bases from J, with 13 bases between. Germline V CDR1 and CDR2: PRHDT, FYEKMQ (reference sequence). CDR3 size: 15 residues. The CDR3 sequence: CASSLDIGPFYGYTF. CDR3 bases: TGTGCCAGCAGCTTAGATATAGGGCCTTTCTATGGCTACACCTTC. Full variable domain (outside the CDR3, taken from reference TRBV13 and TRBJ1-2): AAGVIQSPRHLIKEKRETATLKCYPIPRHDTVYWYQQGPGQDPQFLISFYEKMQSDKGSIPDRFSAQQFSDYHSELNMSSLELGDSALYFCASSLDIGPFYGYTFGSGTRLTVV.

The gene calls are TRBV19 and TRBJ2-7; D gene uncertain. The CDR3 runs to 12 residues. Per germline, CDR1 LNHDA and CDR2 SQIVND (reference sequence). V was clipped by 5 bases and J by 5 bases, with 10 bases between them. The CDR3 sequence: CASSGPANEQYF. Written as DNA, the CDR3 is TGTGCCAGTAGTGGCCCCGCGAACGAGCAGTACTTC.

The chain combines TRBV27 with TRBJ2-1; TRBD1 is a possible D gene (5 bases). This CDR3 spans 13 amino acids. The germline V gene has CDR1 MNHEY and CDR2 SMNVEV (reference sequence). V lost 3 bases and J 6 bases, leaving 9 bases between the germline ends. CDR3 residues: CASSLKGANEQFF. In DNA form, the CDR3 reads TGTGCCAGCAGTTTGAAAGGGGCCAATGAGCAGTTCTTC.

The chain carries TRBV6-2 or TRBV6-3 and TRBJ1-1; TRBD1 aligns across 7 bases. This CDR3 is built from 16 residues. Per germline, CDR1 MNHEY and CDR2 SVGEGT. The junction had 11 bases not matched to a gene; V was cut back by 6 bases and J by 1 base. The CDR3 reads CASSFDRELPNTEAFF. The DNA of the CDR3 is TGTGCCAGCAGCTTCGACAGGGAACTTCCGAACACTGAAGCTTTCTTT.

V gene TRBV5-6 combines with J gene TRBJ1-6; a weak D match, TRBD1 (5 bases). From germline, CDR1 is SGHDT and CDR2 YYEEEE. The CDR3 loop spans 14 amino acids. V was clipped by 4 bases and J by 7 bases, with 12 bases between them. The CDR3 protein is CASSQASGNSPLHF. CDR3 nucleotides: TGTGCCAGCAGCCAAGCTTCAGGGAATTCACCCCTCCACTTT.

The J gene is TRBJ2-5, the V gene TRBV29-1; unclear D gene. Deletions cut 3 bases from V and 5 bases from J, with 10 bases between. Germline CDR1 and CDR2: SQVTM and ANQGSEA. The CDR3 is 12 residues long. This CDR3 is CSVDTYRETQYF. The CDR3 nucleotides read TGCAGCGTTGACACATATCGGGAGACCCAGTACTTC. Together with reference TRBV29-1 and TRBJ2-5, the CDR3 gives the full variable domain: SAVISQKPSRDICQRGTSLTIQCQVDSQVTMMFWYRQQPGQSLTLIATANQGSEATYESGFVIDKFPISRPNLTFSTLTVSNMSPEDSSIYLCSVDTYRETQYFGPGTRLLVL.

This chain uses TRBV11-2 with TRBJ1-6; D unresolved. Germline V CDR1 and CDR2: SGHAT, FQNNGV. V dropped 6 bases and J dropped 11 bases, with 11 bases sitting between them. The CDR3 spans 12 residues. This CDR3 is CASSYRHPPLHF. The CDR3 DNA sequence: TGTGCCAGCAGTTATCGCCATCCACCCCTCCACTTT.

The chain couples TRBV5-1 to TRBJ1-2; D is undetermined. Germline CDR1 is SGHRS and CDR2 is YFSETQ. The CDR3 length is 15 residues. V was cut by 1 base and J by 3 bases, with 13 bases left in between. CDR3 loop: CASSLSTSGYYGYTF. The CDR3 DNA reads as TGCGCCAGCAGCTTGAGTACTTCCGGCTACTATGGCTACACCTTC.

This chain uses TRBV7-9 with TRBJ2-1, with D hard to call. V was shortened by 3 bases and J by 2 bases, with 14 bases between the two germline ends. Germline loops: CDR1 SEHNR, CDR2 FQNEAQ (reference sequence). CDR3 length: 16 amino acids. The CDR3 region is CASSFPVARPYNEQFF. The CDR3 coding sequence is TGTGCCAGCAGCTTTCCAGTGGCCCGTCCCTACAATGAGCAGTTCTTC.

The J gene is TRBJ1-5, the V gene TRBV5-6, with D maybe TRBD1 (5 bases). CDR1 is SGHDT and CDR2 is YYEEEE in the germline V gene. This CDR3 is built from 14 residues. V dropped 4 bases and J dropped 6 bases, with 14 bases sitting between them. The CDR3 nucleotides read TGTGCCAGCAGCCCGGGTGGGGGAGGTCAGCCCCAGCATTTT. Translating gives CASSPGGGGQPQHF.

This chain joins TRBV3-1 and TRBJ2-5; D is ambiguous. This CDR3 has 13 residues. Germline V gene lookup returns CDR1 LGHDT and CDR2 YNNKEL (reference sequence). Trimming stripped 4 bases from V and 3 bases from J, with 9 bases between. The CDR3 DNA follows: TGTGCCAGCAGCCGCTACAAGAAAGAGACCCAGTACTTC. Translating gives CASSRYKKETQYF.

This sequence joins TRBV20-1 and TRBJ1-4, with D possibly being TRBD1 (5 bases). V lost 3 bases to trimming and J lost 3 bases, with 17 bases between them. The germline V gene encodes CDR1 DFQATT and CDR2 SNEGSKA (reference sequence). This CDR3 comprises 16 residues. CDR3 in DNA: TGCAGTGCTAGCGACGACGGCGGGGGTGCTAATGAAAAACTGTTTTTT. This encodes CSASDDGGGANEKLFF.

The chain is built from TRBV4-2 and TRBJ2-4; 9 bases map to TRBD2. V dropped 0 bases and J dropped 3; count of bases not matched to a gene: 15. Germline CDR1 is LGHNA and CDR2 is YNFKEQ. The CDR3 length is 20 residues. CDR3 sequence: CASSQEVYGGGALGKNIQYF. The CDR3 region has the DNA TGTGCCAGCAGCCAAGAGGTCTACGGCGGGGGGGCCTTAGGCAAAAACATTCAGTACTTC.

V is TRBV29-1 and J is TRBJ2-3, with 13 nucleotides matching TRBD2. The CDR3 loop spans 16 amino acids. Germline V gives CDR1 SQVTM, CDR2 ANQGSEA. V lost 5 bases, J lost 2 bases, and 7 bases stayed unmatched. CDR3 in DNA: TGCAGCGTTCATGGACTAGCGGGGGAAAACACAGATACGCAGTATTTT. Its protein product is CSVHGLAGENTDTQYF.

The V call is TRBV7-6, the J call TRBJ2-2, with D perhaps matching TRBD2 (5 bases). Germline loops: CDR1 SGHVS, CDR2 FNYEAQ. V was trimmed by 3 bases and J by 3 bases, leaving 14 bases between them. The CDR3 consists of 16 residues. The CDR3 loop reads CASSFDEGKYTGELFF. Written as DNA, the CDR3 is TGTGCCAGCAGCTTTGATGAGGGCAAGTACACCGGGGAGCTGTTTTTT.

This clonotype was counted a few times. V gene TRBV5-6 combines with J gene TRBJ2-7; TRBD2 might be the D (6 bases). The V end was cut by 4 bases, the J end by 7 bases, with 15 bases between. Germline loops: CDR1 SGHDT, CDR2 YYEEEE. The CDR3 sequence is 13 residues long. The CDR3 nucleotides are TGTGCCAGCAGCCGTCCCGGGACTCGGGAGCAGTACTTC. Amino acids: CASSRPGTREQYF.

This clonotype showed up just once. V gene TRBV20-1 combines with J gene TRBJ1-2, with D possibly matching TRBD1 (5 bases). Trimming left V 6 bases short and J 6 bases short, with 17 bases between. CDR3 length equals 13 residues. Germline V gene sequence: CDR1 DFQATT, CDR2 SNEGSKA (reference sequence). The CDR3 sequence is CSAPRREADGYTF. The CDR3 DNA follows: TGCAGTGCCCCCCGCAGGGAAGCGGATGGCTACACCTTC.

The chain uses TRBV19 and TRBJ2-1; no definite D call. This CDR3 is 15 amino acids long. Germline V CDR1 and CDR2: LNHDA, SQIVND (reference sequence). V was shortened by 5 bases and J by 0 bases, with 11 bases between the two germline ends. This chain's CDR3 is CASSEKTSSYNEQFF. The CDR3 DNA sequence: TGTGCCAGTAGTGAGAAGACCAGCTCCTACAATGAGCAGTTCTTC.

The chain links TRBV2 to TRBJ1-5; 9 bases fit TRBD1. CDR3 size: 16 residues. Unmatched junction bases numbered 11, after V lost 6 bases and J lost 5 bases. Germline V gene lookup returns CDR1 SNHLY and CDR2 FYNNEI. The CDR3 nucleotides read TGTGCCAGCAGCCGACAGGGACAGGGAAGGGATCAGCCCCAGCATTTT. Protein sequence: CASSRQGQGRDQPQHF.

The rearrangement uses TRBV6-5 and TRBJ2-3, with 10 positions matching TRBD2. The V and J ends lost 0 bases and 3 bases, in that order; junction bases with no gene match: 3. CDR1 and CDR2 from the germline V gene are MNHEY and SVGAGI. The CDR3 runs to 16 residues. CDR3 region: CASSYSLAGGTDTQYF. In DNA form, the CDR3 reads TGTGCCAGCAGTTACTCGTTAGCGGGGGGAACAGATACGCAGTATTTT.

This chain uses TRBV12-3 or TRBV12-4 with TRBJ1-4; D gene uncertain. The CDR3 is 15 amino acids. Trimming pared 6 bases from V and 0 bases from J, leaving 11 bases between. The CDR3 DNA sequence: TGTGCCAGCAGGATCCCGGGAGCAACTAATGAAAAACTGTTTTTT. This gives the protein CASRIPGATNEKLFF.

V is TRBV3-1 and J is TRBJ1-2, with 8 bases identical to TRBD1. This CDR3 has 17 residues. With 1 base clipped from V and 0 bases from J, the junction kept 7 bases outside the gene matches. Per germline, CDR1 LGHDT and CDR2 YNNKEL (reference sequence). The CDR3 DNA sequence: TGTGCCAGCAGCCAAGGGACAGGGTGGGGACCTAACTATGGCTACACCTTC. Its protein is CASSQGTGWGPNYGYTF.

The rearrangement links TRBV27 to TRBJ2-5; no clear D. With 2 bases removed from V and 0 bases from J, the gap between germline ends came to 10 bases. Looked up from germline, CDR1 is MNHEY and CDR2 is SMNVEV (reference sequence). The CDR3 loop spans 15 amino acids. The CDR3 region is CASSLIESNQETQYF. DNA of the CDR3: TGTGCCAGCAGTTTAATCGAAAGTAACCAAGAGACCCAGTACTTC.

The chain joins TRBV27 to TRBJ1-2; maybe TRBD1 (5 bases). Germline values: CDR1 MNHEY, CDR2 SMNVEV (reference sequence). The CDR3 runs 14 residues. Trimming removed 5 bases at V and 4 bases at J, with 14 bases between. The DNA for the CDR3 is TGTGCCAGCAGTATAACTCAGGGTGGCTATGGCTACACCTTC. Its protein is CASSITQGGYGYTF.